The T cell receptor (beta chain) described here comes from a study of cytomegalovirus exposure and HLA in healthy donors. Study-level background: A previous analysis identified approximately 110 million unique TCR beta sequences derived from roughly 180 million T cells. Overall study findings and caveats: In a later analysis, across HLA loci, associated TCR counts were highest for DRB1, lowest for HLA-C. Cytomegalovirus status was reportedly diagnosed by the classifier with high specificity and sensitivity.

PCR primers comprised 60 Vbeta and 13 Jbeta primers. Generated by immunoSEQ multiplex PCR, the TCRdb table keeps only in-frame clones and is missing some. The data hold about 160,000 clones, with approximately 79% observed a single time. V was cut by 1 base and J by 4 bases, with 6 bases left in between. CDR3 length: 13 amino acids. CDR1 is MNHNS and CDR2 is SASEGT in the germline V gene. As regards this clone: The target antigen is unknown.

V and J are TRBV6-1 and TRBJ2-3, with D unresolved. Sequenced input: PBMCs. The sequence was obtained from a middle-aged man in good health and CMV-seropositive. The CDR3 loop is CASSEDSADTQYF. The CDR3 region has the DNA TGTGCCAGCAGTGAAGACAGTGCAGATACGCAGTATTTT.